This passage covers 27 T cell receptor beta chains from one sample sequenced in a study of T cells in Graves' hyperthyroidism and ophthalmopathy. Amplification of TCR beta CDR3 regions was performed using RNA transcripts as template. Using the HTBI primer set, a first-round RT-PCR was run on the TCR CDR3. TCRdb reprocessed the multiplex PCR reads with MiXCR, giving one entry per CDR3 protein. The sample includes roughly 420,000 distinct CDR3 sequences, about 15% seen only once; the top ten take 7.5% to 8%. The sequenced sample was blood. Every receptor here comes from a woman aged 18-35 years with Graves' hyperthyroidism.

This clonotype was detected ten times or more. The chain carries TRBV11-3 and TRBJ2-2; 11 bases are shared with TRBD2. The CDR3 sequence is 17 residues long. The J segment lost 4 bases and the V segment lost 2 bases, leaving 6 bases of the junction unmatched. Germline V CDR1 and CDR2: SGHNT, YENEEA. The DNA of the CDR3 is TGTGCCAGCAGCTTATGGCTAGCGGGAGGCTTCACCGGGGAGCTGTTTTTT. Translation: CASSLWLAGGFTGELFF.

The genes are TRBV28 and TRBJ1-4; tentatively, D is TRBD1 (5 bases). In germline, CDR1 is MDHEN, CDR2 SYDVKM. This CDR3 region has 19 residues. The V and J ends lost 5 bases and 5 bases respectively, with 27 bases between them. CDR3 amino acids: CASSPYSSLRGRGNEKLFF. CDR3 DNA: TGTGCCAGCAGTCCCTACAGCAGTTTACGGGGACGGGGAAATGAAAAACTGTTTTTT.

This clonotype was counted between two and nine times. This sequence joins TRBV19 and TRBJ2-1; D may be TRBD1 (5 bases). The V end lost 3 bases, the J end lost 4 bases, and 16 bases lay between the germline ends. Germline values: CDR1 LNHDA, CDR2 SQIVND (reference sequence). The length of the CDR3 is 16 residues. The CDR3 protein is CASSIIGAAEYNEQFF. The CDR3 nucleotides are TGTGCCAGTAGTATTATAGGGGCAGCCGAATACAATGAGCAGTTCTTC.

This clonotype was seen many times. Here the CDR3 DNA reads TGTGCCAGTACTCCGGAGGGAATCGACAATGAGCAGTTCTTC. It yields the protein CASTPEGIDNEQFF. The chain has TRBV19 and TRBJ2-1; D possibly corresponds to TRBD2 (6 bases). Germline V gene sequence: CDR1 LNHDA, CDR2 SQIVND (reference sequence). This CDR3 is built from 14 residues. Trimming shortened V by 7 bases and J by 5 bases, and 15 bases separated the two germline ends.

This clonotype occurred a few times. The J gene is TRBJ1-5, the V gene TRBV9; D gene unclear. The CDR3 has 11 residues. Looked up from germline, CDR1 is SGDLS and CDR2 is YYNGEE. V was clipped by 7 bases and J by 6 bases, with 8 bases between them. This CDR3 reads CASGTGQPQHF. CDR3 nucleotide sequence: TGTGCCAGCGGAACCGGTCAGCCCCAGCATTTT.

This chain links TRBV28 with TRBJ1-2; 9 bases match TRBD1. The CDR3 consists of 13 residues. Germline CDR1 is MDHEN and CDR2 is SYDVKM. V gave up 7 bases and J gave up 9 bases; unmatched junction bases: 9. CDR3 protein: CASTLGTGFSYTF. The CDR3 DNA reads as TGTGCCAGCACCCTCGGGACAGGGTTTAGCTACACCTTC.

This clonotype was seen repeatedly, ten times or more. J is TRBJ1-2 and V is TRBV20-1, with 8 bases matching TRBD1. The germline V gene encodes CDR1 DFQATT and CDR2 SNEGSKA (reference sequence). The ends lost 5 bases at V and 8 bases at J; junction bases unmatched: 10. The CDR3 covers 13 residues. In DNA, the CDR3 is TGCAGTGCTCTCGCAGGGGGCGCGGAAGGCTACACCTTC. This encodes CSALAGGAEGYTF.

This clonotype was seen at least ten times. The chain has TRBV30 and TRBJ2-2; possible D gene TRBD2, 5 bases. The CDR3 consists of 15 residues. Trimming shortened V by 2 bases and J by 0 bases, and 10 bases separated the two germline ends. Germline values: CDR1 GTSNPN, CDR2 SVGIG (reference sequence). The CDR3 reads CAWSMGRPNTGELFF. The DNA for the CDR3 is TGTGCCTGGAGTATGGGGAGACCGAACACCGGGGAGCTGTTTTTT.

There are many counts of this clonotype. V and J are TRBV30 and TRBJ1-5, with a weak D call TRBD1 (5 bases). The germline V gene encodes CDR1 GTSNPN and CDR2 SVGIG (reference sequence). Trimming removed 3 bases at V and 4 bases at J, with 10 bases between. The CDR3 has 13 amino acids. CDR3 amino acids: CAWRRRGNQPQHF. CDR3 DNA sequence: TGTGCCTGGAGAAGGCGGGGGAATCAGCCCCAGCATTTT.

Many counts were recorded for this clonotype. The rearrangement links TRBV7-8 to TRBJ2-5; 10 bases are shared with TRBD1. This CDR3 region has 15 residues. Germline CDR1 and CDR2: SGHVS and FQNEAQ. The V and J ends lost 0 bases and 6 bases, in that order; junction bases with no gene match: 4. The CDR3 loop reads CASSLAGDRGQTQYF. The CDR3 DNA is TGTGCCAGCAGCTTAGCCGGGGACAGGGGCCAGACCCAGTACTTC.

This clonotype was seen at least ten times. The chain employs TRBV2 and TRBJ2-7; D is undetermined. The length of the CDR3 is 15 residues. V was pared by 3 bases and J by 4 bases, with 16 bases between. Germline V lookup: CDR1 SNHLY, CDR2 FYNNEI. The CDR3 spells CASSDNQRIHYEQYF. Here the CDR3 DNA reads TGTGCCAGCAGTGATAACCAACGTATTCATTACGAGCAGTACTTC. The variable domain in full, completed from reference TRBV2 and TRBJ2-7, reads EPEVTQTPSHQVTQMGQEVILRCVPISNHLYFYWYRQILGQKVEFLVSFYNNEISEKSEIFDDQFSVERPDGSNFTLKIRSTKLEDSAMYFCASSDNQRIHYEQYFGPGTRLTVT.

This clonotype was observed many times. The CDR3 reads CASSPQSANEKLFF. The CDR3 bases are TGTGCCAGCAGCCCCCAGTCAGCTAATGAAAAACTGTTTTTT. This sequence joins TRBV7-9 and TRBJ1-4; D uncertain. V was clipped by 5 bases and J by 3 bases, with 10 bases between them. The CDR3 contains 14 residues. Germline CDR1 reads SEHNR; CDR2 reads FQNEAQ (reference sequence). The full variable domain, completed using reference TRBV7-9 and TRBJ1-4, is DTGVSQNPRHKITKRGQNVTFRCDPISEHNRLYWYRQTLGQGPEFLTYFQNEAQLEKSRLLSDRFSAERPKGSFSTLEIQRTEQGDSAMYLCASSPQSANEKLFFGSGTQLSVL.

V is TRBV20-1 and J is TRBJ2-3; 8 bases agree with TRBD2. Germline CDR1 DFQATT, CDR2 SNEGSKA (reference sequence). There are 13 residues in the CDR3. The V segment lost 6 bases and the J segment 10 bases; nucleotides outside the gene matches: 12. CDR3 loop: CSADDSGDFAQYF. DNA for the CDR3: TGCAGTGCAGACGATAGCGGGGATTTCGCGCAGTATTTT.

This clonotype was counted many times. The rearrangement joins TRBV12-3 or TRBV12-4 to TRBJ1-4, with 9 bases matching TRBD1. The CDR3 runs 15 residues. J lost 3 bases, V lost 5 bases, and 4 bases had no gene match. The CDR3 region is CASSPWTGANEKLFF. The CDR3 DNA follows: TGTGCCAGCAGTCCATGGACAGGGGCTAATGAAAAACTGTTTTTT.

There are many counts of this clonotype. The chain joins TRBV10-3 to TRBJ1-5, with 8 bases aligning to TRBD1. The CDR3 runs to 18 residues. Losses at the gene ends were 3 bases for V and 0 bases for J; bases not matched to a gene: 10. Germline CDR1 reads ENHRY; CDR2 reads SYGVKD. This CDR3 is CAISDPTADRGSNQPQHF. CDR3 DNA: TGTGCCATCAGTGACCCGACGGCAGACAGGGGTAGCAATCAGCCCCAGCATTTT.

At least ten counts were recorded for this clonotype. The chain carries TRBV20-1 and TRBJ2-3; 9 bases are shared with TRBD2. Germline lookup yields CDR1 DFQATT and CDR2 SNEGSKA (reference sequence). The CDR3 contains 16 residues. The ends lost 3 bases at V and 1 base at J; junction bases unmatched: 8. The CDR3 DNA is TGCAGTGCTAGTGAAGTAGCGGGAGTGGGCACAGATACGCAGTATTTT. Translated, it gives CSASEVAGVGTDTQYF.

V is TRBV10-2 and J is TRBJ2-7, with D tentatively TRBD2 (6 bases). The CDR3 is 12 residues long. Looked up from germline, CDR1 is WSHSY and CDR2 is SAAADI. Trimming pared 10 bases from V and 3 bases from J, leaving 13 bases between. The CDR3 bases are TGCGCCACCCGGGACTCTTACTACGAGCAGTACTTC. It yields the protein CATRDSYYEQYF.

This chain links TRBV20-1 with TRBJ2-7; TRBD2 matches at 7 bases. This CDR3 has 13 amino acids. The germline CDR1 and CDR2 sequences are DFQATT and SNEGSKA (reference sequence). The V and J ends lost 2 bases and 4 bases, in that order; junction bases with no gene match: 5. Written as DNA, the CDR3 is TGCAGTGCTAGAAGGGCTAGCGGATACGAGCAGTACTTC. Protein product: CSARRASGYEQYF.

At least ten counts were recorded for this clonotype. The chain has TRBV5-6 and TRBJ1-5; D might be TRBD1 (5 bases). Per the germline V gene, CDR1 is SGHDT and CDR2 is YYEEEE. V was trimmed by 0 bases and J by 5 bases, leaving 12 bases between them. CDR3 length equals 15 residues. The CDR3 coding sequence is TGTGCCAGCAGCTTGGGCCAGTGGGGCGATCAGCCCCAGCATTTT. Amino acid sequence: CASSLGQWGDQPQHF.

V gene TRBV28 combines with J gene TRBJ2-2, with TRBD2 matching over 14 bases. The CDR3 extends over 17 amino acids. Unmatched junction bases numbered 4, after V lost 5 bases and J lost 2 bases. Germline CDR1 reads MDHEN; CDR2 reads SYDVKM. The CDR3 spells CASSPGLAGGNTGELFF. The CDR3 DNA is TGTGCCAGCAGTCCTGGACTAGCGGGAGGAAACACCGGGGAGCTGTTTTTT.

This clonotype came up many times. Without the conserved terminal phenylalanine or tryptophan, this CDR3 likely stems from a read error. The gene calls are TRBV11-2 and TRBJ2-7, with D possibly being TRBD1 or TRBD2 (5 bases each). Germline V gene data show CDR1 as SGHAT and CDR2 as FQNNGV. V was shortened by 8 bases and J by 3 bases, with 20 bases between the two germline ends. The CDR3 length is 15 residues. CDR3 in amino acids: CASLDVPGSRYEQYL. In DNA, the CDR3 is TGTGCCAGCCTAGACGTCCCAGGGAGTCGCTACGAGCAGTACCTC.

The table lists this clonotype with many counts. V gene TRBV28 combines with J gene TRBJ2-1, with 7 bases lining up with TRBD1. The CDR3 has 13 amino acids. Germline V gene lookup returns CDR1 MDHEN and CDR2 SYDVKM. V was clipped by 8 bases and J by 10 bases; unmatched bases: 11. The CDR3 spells CASGDRGIGEQFF. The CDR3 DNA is TGTGCCAGCGGGGACAGAGGGATCGGGGAGCAGTTCTTC.

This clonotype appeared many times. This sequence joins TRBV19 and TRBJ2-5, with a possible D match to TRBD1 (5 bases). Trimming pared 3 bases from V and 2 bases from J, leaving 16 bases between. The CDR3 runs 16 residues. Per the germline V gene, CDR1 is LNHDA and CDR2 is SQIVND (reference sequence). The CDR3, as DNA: TGTGCCAGTAGTATGGCCCCTGGAAGGGGTCAAGAGACCCAGTACTTC. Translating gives CASSMAPGRGQETQYF.

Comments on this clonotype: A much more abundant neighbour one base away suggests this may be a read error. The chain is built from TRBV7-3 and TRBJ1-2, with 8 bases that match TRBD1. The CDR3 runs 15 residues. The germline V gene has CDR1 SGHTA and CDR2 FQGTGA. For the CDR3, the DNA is TGTGCCAGCAGCTTACGCAGGACAGGGAACTATGGCAACACCTTC. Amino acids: CASSLRRTGNYGNTF.

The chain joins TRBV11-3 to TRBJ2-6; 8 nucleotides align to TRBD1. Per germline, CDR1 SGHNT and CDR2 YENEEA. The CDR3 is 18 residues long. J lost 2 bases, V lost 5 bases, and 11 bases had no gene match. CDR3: CASSPGDRFSAGANVLTF. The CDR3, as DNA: TGTGCCAGCAGCCCCGGGGACAGGTTCTCTGCTGGGGCCAACGTCCTGACTTTC.

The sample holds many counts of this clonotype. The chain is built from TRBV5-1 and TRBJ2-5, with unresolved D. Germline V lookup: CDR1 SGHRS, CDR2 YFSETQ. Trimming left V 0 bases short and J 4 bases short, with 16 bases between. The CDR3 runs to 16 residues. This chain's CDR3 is CASSLGVGDWGETQYF. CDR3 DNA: TGCGCCAGCAGCTTGGGGGTTGGAGACTGGGGAGAGACCCAGTACTTC.

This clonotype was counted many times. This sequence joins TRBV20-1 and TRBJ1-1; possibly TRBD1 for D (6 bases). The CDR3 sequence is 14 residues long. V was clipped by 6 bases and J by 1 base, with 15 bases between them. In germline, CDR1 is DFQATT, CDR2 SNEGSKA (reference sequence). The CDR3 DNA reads TGCAGTGCGAAACAAGCGGACAGGAACACTGAAGCTTTCTTT. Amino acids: CSAKQADRNTEAFF.